The 13 T cell receptor beta chains listed next were all sequenced from one sample in a study of cytomegalovirus exposure and HLA in healthy donors. Some clones are missing from TCRdb's copy, which holds only in-frame ones; the method was immunoSEQ multiplex PCR. The table records about 130,000 clones, approximately 82% of them present only once. The sequencing input was PBMCs. The receptors shown here come from a young man in good health and CMV-seropositive.

The J gene is TRBJ2-1, the V gene TRBV2, with 9 bases matching TRBD1. Germline assignment: CDR1 SNHLY and CDR2 FYNNEI. The CDR3 runs 15 residues. V lost 6 bases to trimming and J lost 7 bases; unmatched junction nucleotides: 10. CDR3 region: CASSAGQGGGNEQFF. CDR3 bases: TGTGCCAGCAGCGCGGGACAGGGAGGTGGAAATGAGCAGTTCTTC.

Only a few counts were recorded for this clone. CDR3 residues: CASSPGGNTIYF. CDR3 bases: TGTGCCAGCAGCCCAGGGGGAAACACCATATATTTT. The chain is built from TRBV7-9 and TRBJ1-3; tentatively, D is TRBD1 (5 bases). This CDR3 is 12 amino acids long. The germline CDR1 and CDR2 sequences are SEHNR and FQNEAQ (reference sequence). V lost 5 bases, J lost 4 bases, and 6 bases lay in between.

The J gene is TRBJ2-7, the V gene TRBV7-2, with D uncertain. V lost 10 bases, J lost 1 base, and 17 bases lay in between. The CDR3 loop spans 14 amino acids. Per germline, CDR1 SGHTA and CDR2 FQGNSA. DNA of the CDR3: TGTGCCACCAAGACATCCCTAAAATCCTACGAGCAGTACTTC. Translating it yields CATKTSLKSYEQYF. Supplemented by reference TRBV7-2 and TRBJ2-7, the full variable domain reads GAGVSQSPSNKVTEKGKDVELRCDPISGHTALYWYRQSLGQGLEFLIYFQGNSAPDKSGLPSDRFSAERTGGSVSTLTIQRTQQEDSAVYLCATKTSLKSYEQYFGPGTRLTVT.

Worth noting for this clone: Germline is not matched at one junction end, which may reflect a read error. The rearrangement joins TRBV7-3 to TRBJ2-3; tentative D call: TRBD2 (6 bases). Per germline, CDR1 SGHTA and CDR2 FQGTGA. The CDR3 has 15 amino acids. The CDR3 nucleotides are TGTGCCAGCAGCGTAACCGGGACTTCGTCAGATACGCAGTATTTT. It specifies CASSVTGTSSDTQYF.

This clone is a singleton in its sample. This chain uses TRBV5-4 with TRBJ2-2, with a possible D match to TRBD1 (5 bases). Trimming cost V 5 bases and J 6 bases, with 14 bases left between them. The CDR3 is made up of 14 amino acids. Per germline, CDR1 SGHNT and CDR2 YYREEE (reference sequence). The CDR3 DNA reads TGTGCCAGCAGAAGGGCCAGGGCATCCGGGGAGCTGTTTTTT. Encoded protein: CASRRARASGELFF.

This clone is labeled medium-sized. The CDR3 loop reads CAQGQGGNTIYF. The CDR3 bases are TGTGCCCAGGGACAGGGTGGAAACACCATATATTTT. The chain is built from TRBV5-4 and TRBJ1-3; 9 nucleotides line up with TRBD1. V lost 10 bases to trimming and J lost 3 bases; unmatched junction nucleotides: 2. Germline CDR1 reads SGHNT; CDR2 reads YYREEE (reference sequence). This CDR3 contains 12 residues.

The V and J genes are TRBV27 and TRBJ2-3, with 8 bases matching TRBD2. Germline V gives CDR1 MNHEY, CDR2 SMNVEV (reference sequence). The CDR3 runs 15 residues. V gave up 8 bases and J gave up 3 bases; unmatched junction bases: 10. CDR3 in DNA: TGTGCCAGCCGAAGGGAAATAGCGGGGACAGATACGCAGTATTTT. This sequence encodes CASRREIAGTDTQYF.

The chain carries TRBV5-4 and TRBJ2-2, with 13 positions matching TRBD2. The CDR3 length is 16 residues. The V and J ends lost 6 bases and 3 bases, in that order; junction bases with no gene match: 5. Germline-derived CDR1 and CDR2 are SGHNT and YYREEE (reference sequence). CDR3 nucleotides: TGTGCCAGCACCCCCGGACTAGCGGGAGACACCGGGGAGCTGTTTTTT. Translation gives CASTPGLAGDTGELFF. Drawing the rest from reference TRBV5-4 and TRBJ2-2, the complete variable domain is ETGVTQSPTHLIKTRGQQVTLRCSSQSGHNTVSWYQQALGQGPQFIFQYYREEENGRGNFPPRFSGLQFPNYSSELNVNALELDDSALYLCASTPGLAGDTGELFFGEGSRLTVL.

The chain couples TRBV2 to TRBJ1-5; 12 bases are a match to TRBD1. V dropped 6 bases and J dropped 2; count of bases not matched to a gene: 5. The length of the CDR3 is 16 residues. Germline CDR1 is SNHLY and CDR2 is FYNNEI. The CDR3 region is CASRMGQGARNQPQHF. In DNA form, the CDR3 reads TGTGCCAGCAGGATGGGACAGGGGGCCCGCAATCAGCCCCAGCATTTT.

This clone has just a few counts. The V call is TRBV7-8, the J call TRBJ2-7, with D possibly being TRBD1 (6 bases). CDR3 length equals 12 residues. Trimming stripped 5 bases from V and 9 bases from J, with 14 bases between. Germline CDR1 and CDR2: SGHVS and FQNEAQ. In DNA, the CDR3 is TGTGCCAGCAGCGTGCAGGGGCGAGGGCAGTACTTC. It specifies CASSVQGRGQYF.

The chain joins TRBV4-3 to TRBJ2-3, with 9 bases identical to TRBD2. V shed 0 bases and J 3 bases; nucleotides not matched to a gene: 4. The germline V gene has CDR1 LGHNA and CDR2 YSLEER. CDR3 length: 16 amino acids. The CDR3: CASSQERGGQTDTQYF. The DNA of the CDR3 is TGCGCCAGCAGCCAAGAGCGGGGGGGCCAGACAGATACGCAGTATTTT.

V usage is TRBV10-3 and J usage is TRBJ1-1; 10 bases fit TRBD1. With V trimmed by 6 bases and J by 1 base, 8 bases remained unmatched. The CDR3 totals 16 residues. CDR1 and CDR2 from the germline V gene are ENHRY and SYGVKD. CDR3 loop: CAISRQGASQNTEAFF. Here the CDR3 DNA reads TGTGCCATCAGCCGACAGGGGGCCTCCCAGAACACTGAAGCTTTCTTT.

This chain links TRBV7-2 with TRBJ2-3; 8 nucleotides match TRBD2. The CDR3 length is 16 residues. The V gene's germline CDR1 is SGHTA and CDR2 FQGNSA. V shed 4 bases, J shed 0 bases, and the junction held 6 bases outside the gene matches. The CDR3 DNA sequence: TGTGCCAGCAGCTCCCGGGGGGGGCGGAGCACAGATACGCAGTATTTT. Protein product: CASSSRGGRSTDTQYF.